The following is a T cell receptor beta chain sequence with its context. Antigen unknown. The data derive from a study of cytomegalovirus exposure and HLA in healthy donors. The study, taken as a whole, reports: Cytomegalovirus association was listed for roughly 160 TCR beta chains.

CDR1 and CDR2 (germline): LGHNT, FRNRAP. Germline trimming cut 9 bases from V and 9 bases from J; bases unmatched to any gene: 11. The CDR3 contains 13 residues. 13 Jbeta primers and 60 Vbeta primers were used for the PCR. Profiling relied on immunoSEQ multiplex PCR, and the TCRdb table lists in-frame clones only, not all of them. Among 270,000 or so clones listed, around 86% were seen once. V is TRBV12-5 and J is TRBJ2-1, with 7 bases identical to TRBD2. The sequence was collected from a man in his forties or fifties in good health and CMV-seropositive. Sequenced material: PBMCs. The CDR3 DNA is TGTGCTAGCCAGCGGGATTGGGTGGGTGAGCAGTTCTTC. Its translation: CASQRDWVGEQFF. The full variable domain, rest sourced from reference TRBV12-5 and TRBJ2-1, is DARVTQTPRHKVTEMGQEVTMRCQPILGHNTVFWYRQTMMQGLELLAYFRNRAPLDDSGMPKDRFSAEMPDATLATLKIQPSEPRDSAVYFCASQRDWVGEQFFGPGTRLTVL.